The 27 T cell receptor beta chains in this list originate from one sample, sequenced in a study of radiation and T cells in renal cell carcinoma. TCRdb's table, derived via immunoSEQ multiplex PCR, lists solely in-frame clones and lacks some. The data hold 60,000 to 75,000 clones, with 70% to 80% observed a single time. Time point given: blood 4 weeks post-SBRT, at nephrectomy. As for treatment: 15 Gy SBRT to primary tumor, nephrectomy 4 weeks later. The starting material was blood, obtained from a patient whose treatment included radiotherapy and nephrectomy. These receptors were collected from a man aged 60 to 69 with renal cell carcinoma.

The rearrangement uses TRBV29-1 and TRBJ1-1; the D is unclear. This CDR3 contains 10 residues. Trimming stripped 3 bases from V and 11 bases from J, with 10 bases between. In germline, CDR1 is SQVTM, CDR2 ANQGSEA. DNA for the CDR3: TGCAGCGTTGAGGGTGGTGTGGCTTTCTTT. It encodes CSVEGGVAFF.

The V call is TRBV7-2, the J call TRBJ2-1; D ambiguous. CDR3 length equals 14 residues. Germline loops: CDR1 SGHTA, CDR2 FQGNSA. Trimming removed 5 bases from V and 0 bases from J, with 8 bases in between. The CDR3 sequence: CASSERSSYNEQFF. Written as DNA, the CDR3 is TGTGCCAGCAGCGAAAGGAGCTCCTACAATGAGCAGTTCTTC.

Written as DNA, the CDR3 is TGTGCCAGCAGTTACGACGGGGAGCTGTTTTTT. Translating it yields CASSYDGELFF. The rearrangement uses TRBV6-1 and TRBJ2-2; D not resolved. This CDR3 is 11 amino acids long. V lost 5 bases and J lost 7, with 5 bases in between. CDR1 MNHNS and CDR2 SASEGT come from the germline V gene.

This clone occurred a few times. This chain links TRBV10-3 with TRBJ2-1, with TRBD2 matching 8 bases. J lost 8 bases, V lost 3 bases, and 12 bases had no gene match. The CDR3 loop spans 16 amino acids. Germline lookup yields CDR1 ENHRY and CDR2 SYGVKD. This chain's CDR3 is CAISDVGSAGDYEQFF. For the CDR3, the DNA is TGTGCCATCAGTGATGTTGGGTCAGCGGGGGACTATGAGCAGTTCTTC.

The CDR3 nucleotides are TGTGCCAGCAGCTCAGAAACACGACAGGGAAACACCATATATTTT. Translation gives CASSSETRQGNTIYF. J is TRBJ1-3 and V is TRBV7-9; TRBD1 might be the D (5 bases). Looked up from germline, CDR1 is SEHNR and CDR2 is FQNEAQ (reference sequence). This CDR3 contains 15 residues. V gave up 4 bases and J gave up 4 bases, with 14 bases separating them.

In DNA form, the CDR3 reads TGTGCCAGCAGCTTAGCGTTAATCGAAAAACTGTTTTTT. This gives the protein CASSLALIEKLFF. The V and J genes are TRBV7-9 and TRBJ1-4; D gene ambiguous. The CDR3 length is 13 residues. Between the trimmed V and J ends, which lost 0 bases and 8 bases, there was a span of 7 bases. Per the germline V gene, CDR1 is SEHNR and CDR2 is FQNEAQ (reference sequence).

The chain uses TRBV30 and TRBJ1-4; D gene ambiguous. V dropped 8 bases and J dropped 7 bases, with 17 bases sitting between them. In germline, CDR1 is GTSNPN, CDR2 SVGIG (reference sequence). CDR3 length: 13 residues. The CDR3 nucleotides read TGTGCCCTCACAATCCTACGGCGTGAAAAACTGTTTTTT. Translation gives CALTILRREKLFF.

This rearrangement joins TRBV25-1 to TRBJ1-5; TRBD1 is a possible D gene (6 bases). The CDR3 loop spans 15 amino acids. Germline values: CDR1 MGHDK, CDR2 SYGVNS. Trimming took off 4 bases at V and 3 bases at J, with 13 bases between the two ends. The CDR3 coding sequence is TGTGCCAGCAGTGGGAACCGGGACAACAATCAGCCCCAGCATTTT. It encodes CASSGNRDNNQPQHF.

The chain carries TRBV9 and TRBJ2-1; 9 nucleotides agree with TRBD2. J gave up 4 bases and V 3 bases, and 14 bases lay outside the gene matches. Germline CDR1 reads SGDLS; CDR2 reads YYNGEE. CDR3 length: 18 residues. The CDR3 loop is CASSASLRPSGIYNEQFF. The CDR3 DNA is TGTGCCAGCAGCGCGAGCCTGAGGCCTAGCGGGATTTACAATGAGCAGTTCTTC. The complete variable domain, with remaining parts taken from reference TRBV9 and TRBJ2-1, reads DSGVTQTPKHLITATGQRVTLRCSPRSGDLSVYWYQQSLDQGLQFLIQYYNGEERAKGNILERFSAQQFPDLHSELNLSSLELGDSALYFCASSASLRPSGIYNEQFFGPGTRLTVL.

The J gene is TRBJ1-3, the V gene TRBV30; perhaps TRBD1 as D (5 bases). Per germline, CDR1 GTSNPN and CDR2 SVGIG (reference sequence). The CDR3 runs 14 residues. The V and J ends lost 4 bases and 0 bases respectively, with 10 bases between them. CDR3 nucleotides: TGTGCCTGGACCGACAGTCGCTCTGGAAACACCATATATTTT. This translates into CAWTDSRSGNTIYF.

This clone was observed a handful of times. V is TRBV5-6 and J is TRBJ1-2; 9 nucleotides align to TRBD1. Trimming cost V 0 bases and J 4 bases; bases outside gene matches: 7. The CDR3 has 16 amino acids. Germline CDR1 is SGHDT and CDR2 is YYEEEE. DNA of the CDR3: TGTGCCAGCAGCTTGGATTGGGGACAGGGTTTCTATGGCTACACCTTC. It translates to CASSLDWGQGFYGYTF.

The chain combines TRBV5-1 with TRBJ1-6, with D uncertain. The CDR3 length is 13 residues. Trimming stripped 4 bases from V and 7 bases from J, with 9 bases between. Germline CDR1 SGHRS, CDR2 YFSETQ. The CDR3 loop reads CASSLNRNSPLHF. DNA for the CDR3: TGCGCCAGCAGCCTCAATCGGAATTCACCCCTCCACTTT.

The V and J genes are TRBV14 and TRBJ2-3, with 7 bases matching TRBD1. V shed 1 base, J shed 0 bases, and the junction held 7 bases outside the gene matches. The CDR3 extends over 17 amino acids. Germline V CDR1 and CDR2: SGHDN, FVKESK. CDR3 in DNA: TGTGCCAGCAGCCAAGGACCGGGACAGCGAAGCACAGATACGCAGTATTTT. It codes for CASSQGPGQRSTDTQYF.

This clone showed up just once. V usage is TRBV7-2 and J usage is TRBJ2-6; D is unclear. CDR3 length equals 19 residues. Germline V lookup: CDR1 SGHTA, CDR2 FQGNSA. Trimming cost V 2 bases and J 0 bases, with 17 bases left between them. CDR3 sequence (DNA): TGTGCCAGCAGCTTAAGAGTGATAGGGCCCACCTCTGGGGCCAACGTCCTGACTTTC. It encodes CASSLRVIGPTSGANVLTF.

The genes are TRBV9 and TRBJ1-2; D uncertain. The length of the CDR3 is 13 residues. V lost 4 bases, J lost 5 bases, and 12 bases lay in between. Germline assignment: CDR1 SGDLS and CDR2 YYNGEE. CDR3 sequence reads: CASSSLRSYGYTF. The CDR3 coding sequence is TGTGCCAGCAGCTCCCTTAGGAGTTATGGCTACACCTTC.

The V gene is TRBV10-3, the J gene TRBJ2-1; 8 nucleotides match TRBD2. Per germline, CDR1 ENHRY and CDR2 SYGVKD. V lost 1 base to trimming and J lost 5 bases; unmatched junction nucleotides: 7. This CDR3 has 16 residues. The CDR3 coding sequence is TGTGCCATCAGTGAGTTGAAAAGCGGGAGCCACAATGAGCAGTTCTTC. Its protein product is CAISELKSGSHNEQFF.

The V gene is TRBV14, the J gene TRBJ2-3; 8 bases line up with TRBD2. The CDR3 contains 13 residues. From germline, CDR1 is SGHDN and CDR2 FVKESK. J was trimmed by 6 bases and V by 1 base; bases with no gene match: 0. CDR3 region: CASSQGLADTQYF. CDR3 nucleotide sequence: TGTGCCAGCAGCCAAGGACTAGCGGATACGCAGTATTTT.

The sample holds one count of this clone. The rearrangement links TRBV7-2 to TRBJ1-4, with TRBD1 matching over 7 bases. Germline loops: CDR1 SGHTA, CDR2 FQGNSA. Trimming at V came to 5 bases and at J to 13 bases, leaving 7 bases not matched to a gene. This CDR3 region has 12 residues. The CDR3 nucleotides are TGTGCCAGCAGCACGCTACAGGGGAGACTGTTTTTT. The encoded protein is CASSTLQGRLFF.

This clone came up once. The chain couples TRBV7-3 to TRBJ2-1, with D unresolved. Trimming removed 0 bases from V and 1 base from J, with 1 base in between. The CDR3 runs to 13 residues. Germline values: CDR1 SGHTA, CDR2 FQGTGA. The CDR3: CASSLTSYNEQFF. CDR3 nucleotide sequence: TGTGCCAGCAGCTTAACATCCTACAATGAGCAGTTCTTC.

The chain uses TRBV21-1 and TRBJ1-4. TRBV21-1 is a documented pseudogene. The CDR3 runs 13 residues. In DNA form, the CDR3 reads TGTGCCAGCAGCAAAGACATATGGGGGAAAATGTTTTTT. This codes for CASSKDIWGKMFF.

This clone has just a few counts. This chain joins TRBV27 and TRBJ2-3, with D perhaps TRBD2 (5 bases). Germline V gives CDR1 MNHEY, CDR2 SMNVEV (reference sequence). V was shortened by 6 bases and J by 0 bases, with 7 bases between the two germline ends. The CDR3 sequence is 13 residues long. CDR3 residues: CASRRESTDTQYF. The CDR3, as DNA: TGTGCCAGCAGGAGGGAAAGCACAGATACGCAGTATTTT.

The chain has TRBV18 and TRBJ2-7; D is ambiguous. Germline-derived CDR1 and CDR2 are KGHSH and LQKENI. The V gene lost 2 bases and the J gene lost 3 bases, with 11 bases spanning the gap. The CDR3 has 14 amino acids. The CDR3 sequence is CASSPTIANYEQYF. The CDR3 bases are TGTGCCAGCTCACCAACTATAGCCAACTACGAGCAGTACTTC.

This clone is a singleton in its sample. CDR3 sequence reads: CASIHLTDVHGYTF. In nucleotides, the CDR3 is TGTGCCAGCATCCACCTAACAGATGTTCATGGCTACACCTTC. The chain uses TRBV6-5 and TRBJ1-2; D is ambiguous. Germline V gene sequence: CDR1 MNHEY, CDR2 SVGAGI. The V end was cut by 7 bases, the J end by 6 bases, with 18 bases between. The CDR3 is 14 amino acids.

The V and J genes are TRBV4-2 and TRBJ2-1; a weak D match, TRBD2 (5 bases). Trimming pared 0 bases from V and 9 bases from J, leaving 6 bases between. CDR3 length equals 12 residues. Germline V gene sequence: CDR1 LGHNA, CDR2 YNFKEQ. CDR3 sequence reads: CASSQDGGEQFF. DNA for the CDR3: TGTGCCAGCAGCCAAGATGGAGGTGAGCAGTTCTTC.

The chain recombines TRBV30 with TRBJ2-3, with 9 bases identical to TRBD2. The ends lost 2 bases at V and 0 bases at J; junction bases unmatched: 9. The CDR3 is 17 amino acids. CDR1 is GTSNPN and CDR2 is SVGIG in the germline V gene (reference sequence). The CDR3, as DNA: TGTGCCTGGAGTATCAGACGGACTAGCGCAAGCACAGATACGCAGTATTTT. Amino acid sequence: CAWSIRRTSASTDTQYF.

The V gene is TRBV10-2, the J gene TRBJ2-4; D might be TRBD2 (6 bases). Germline V gene data show CDR1 as WSHSY and CDR2 as SAAADI. This CDR3 has 12 amino acids. V was pared by 6 bases and J by 7 bases, with 10 bases between. CDR3 bases: TGCGCCAGCAGCAAGGAGGGGAACATTCAGTACTTC. Amino acids: CASSKEGNIQYF.

In its sample, this clone was seen a few times. This sequence joins TRBV16 and TRBJ1-1; D not resolved. CDR1 is KGHSY, CDR2 FQNENV, per germline. The CDR3 length is 12 residues. Trimming shortened V by 4 bases and J by 7 bases, and 10 bases separated the two germline ends. DNA for the CDR3: TGTGCCAGCAGCCCCGGGTCATTTGAAGCTTTCTTT. It specifies CASSPGSFEAFF.